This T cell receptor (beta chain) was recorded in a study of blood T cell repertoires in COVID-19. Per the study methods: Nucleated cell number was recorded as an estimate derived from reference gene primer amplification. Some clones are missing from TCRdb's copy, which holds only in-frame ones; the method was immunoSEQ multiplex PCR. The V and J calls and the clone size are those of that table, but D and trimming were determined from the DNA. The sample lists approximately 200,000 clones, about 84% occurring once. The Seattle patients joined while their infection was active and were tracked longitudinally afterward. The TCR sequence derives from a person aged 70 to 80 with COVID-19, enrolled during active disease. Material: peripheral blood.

The CDR3 DNA reads TGTGCCAGCAGCCTGATGCTAGCGGGAGGTCACGAGCAGTACTTC. It yields the protein CASSLMLAGGHEQYF. The chain couples TRBV6-5 to TRBJ2-7; 11 nucleotides agree with TRBD2. V lost 6 bases and J lost 5; bases outside the gene matches: 9. The CDR3 consists of 15 residues. Per the germline V gene, CDR1 is MNHEY and CDR2 is SVGAGI.